This TCR beta chain was captured by sequencing in a study of T-cell reconstitution after alpha-beta-depleted transplantation in children. There are 14 residues in the CDR3. Germline CDR1 reads SEHNR; CDR2 reads FQNEAQ (reference sequence). The V gene lost 5 bases and the J gene lost 1 base, with 11 bases spanning the gap. Unique molecular identifiers were incorporated during preparation of the TCRbeta library. TCRdb analysed the PCR reads with MiXCR anew, one entry per CDR3 protein. The top ten hold just under 7% of the sample, which has about 90,000 distinct CDR3 sequences, more than 7% seen once. This clonotype was counted between two and nine times.

The rearrangement joins TRBV7-9 to TRBJ1-1; TRBD1 might be the D (6 bases). The source is a human donor who donated a stem cell graft to a child with congenital amegakaryocytic thrombocytopenia. The sample consisted of PBMCs from the stem cell graft donor, taken from the stem cell graft. The CDR3 DNA reads as TGTGCCAGCAGCCCGGGGGCAGGGAACACTGAAGCTTTCTTT. This encodes CASSPGAGNTEAFF.